This TCR beta chain is from a study of blood T cell repertoires in COVID-19. About the study: T cells, B-cell-depleted T cells, or PBMCs supplied cDNA or gDNA.

Trimming at V came to 5 bases and at J to 8 bases, leaving 7 bases not matched to a gene. The CDR3 loop spans 13 amino acids. The germline V gene encodes CDR1 MNHEY and CDR2 SMNVEV (reference sequence). Original processing notes: Quantification of nucleated cells was approximated via reference gene primer amplification. Data came from immunoSEQ multiplex PCR; TCRdb stores just in-frame clones and leaves some out. V and J calls plus clone size are reproduced from that table; the DNA served to infer D and trimming. The sample has 250,000 to 300,000 clones; approximately 88% are singletons. J is TRBJ1-2 and V is TRBV27, with 8 nucleotides matching TRBD1. The sequencing sample was made of peripheral blood. The sequence was obtained from a woman in her seventies with COVID-19, enrolled during active disease. The CDR3 spells CASSAQGAGGYTF. The CDR3 DNA is TGTGCCAGCAGTGCCCAGGGGGCCGGGGGCTACACCTTC.